What follows are 24 T cell receptor beta chains derived from one specimen sequenced in a study of blood T cells in healthy people across ages. The second PCR ran roughly 7 to 12 cycles with a sample-barcoded 5' primer and J-beta primers. A single record per CDR3 protein comes from TCRdb applying MiXCR to the 5' RACE reads. The sample lists approximately 490,000 distinct CDR3 sequences; under 30% were seen once. This sample was shared with a second study, whose subject was T cells of mothers and their children.

The sample taken for sequencing was blood. The receptor set was obtained from a boy aged 5-17 years in good health.

There are a few counts of this clonotype. This chain links TRBV6-5 with TRBJ1-2; D not resolved. The V and J ends lost 6 bases and 7 bases respectively, with 15 bases between them. The CDR3 covers 13 residues. Germline CDR1 and CDR2: MNHEY and SVGAGI. CDR3 protein: CASRPGPSFGYTF. The CDR3 DNA is TGTGCCAGCAGGCCCGGGCCCTCTTTTGGCTACACCTTC.

This clonotype turned up a few times. This rearrangement joins TRBV10-3 to TRBJ1-1, with D possibly being TRBD1 (5 bases). There are 13 residues in the CDR3. V was pared by 6 bases and J by 5 bases, with 13 bases between. In germline, CDR1 is ENHRY, CDR2 SYGVKD. The chain's CDR3 is CAIRDPRGTEAFF. CDR3 bases: TGTGCCATCAGAGATCCGCGGGGGACTGAAGCTTTCTTT.

This clonotype has a single count. This chain connects TRBV28 to TRBJ1-2; TRBD1 matches at 7 bases. CDR3 length: 12 amino acids. The V segment lost 0 bases and the J segment 8 bases; nucleotides outside the gene matches: 0. Germline V lookup: CDR1 MDHEN, CDR2 SYDVKM. The chain's CDR3 is CASSLWDRGYTF. DNA of the CDR3: TGTGCCAGCAGTTTATGGGACAGGGGCTACACCTTC.

On this clonotype itself: The junction differs from germline at one of its ends, possibly a read error. The genes are TRBV20-1 and TRBJ1-2, with a possible D match to TRBD1 (6 bases). Germline V gene sequence: CDR1 DFQATT, CDR2 SNEGSKA (reference sequence). The CDR3 has 14 amino acids. The CDR3 spells CSGPPNRANYGHTF. CDR3 bases: TGCAGTGGCCCTCCTAACAGGGCAAACTATGGCCACACCTTC.

The chain couples TRBV6-1 to TRBJ2-4; 8 bases line up with TRBD1. V trimming: 7 bases; J trimming: 8 bases; junction bases outside the gene matches: 13. This CDR3 is built from 15 residues. Per the germline V gene, CDR1 is MNHNS and CDR2 is SASEGT. CDR3 region: CASNRDRTTHHIQYF. The CDR3 region has the DNA TGTGCCAGCAACCGGGACAGGACCACTCACCACATTCAGTACTTC.

The chain carries TRBV18 and TRBJ2-5; 9 bases align to TRBD2. The J call may be wrong; the DNA end is better matched by TRBJ2-1. Germline V gene sequence: CDR1 KGHSH, CDR2 LQKENI. The length of the CDR3 is 16 residues. CDR3 DNA sequence: TGTGCCAGCTCACCAGGAGGGCGGGAGGGCCATAATGAGCAGTTCTTC. Translating gives CASSPGGREGHNEQFF.

This CDR3 is CASSQELLAGESLQETQYF. In DNA, the CDR3 is TGTGCCAGCAGCCAAGAGTTGCTAGCGGGAGAATCCCTACAAGAGACCCAGTACTTC. V and J are TRBV7-9 and TRBJ2-5; 10 bases match TRBD2. CDR1 is SEHNR and CDR2 is FQNEAQ in the germline V gene (reference sequence). CDR3 length: 19 residues. V lost 5 bases and J lost 2; bases outside the gene matches: 17.

This chain joins TRBV11-2 and TRBJ1-6; the match to TRBD1 covers 7 bases. The germline V gene has CDR1 SGHAT and CDR2 FQNNGV. This CDR3 is 16 amino acids long. Trimming at V came to 6 bases and at J to 0 bases, leaving 5 bases not matched to a gene. In DNA, the CDR3 is TGTGCCAGCAGGCCACAGGGGAGCTCCTATAATTCACCCCTCCACTTT. This gives the protein CASRPQGSSYNSPLHF.

The chain employs TRBV25-1 and TRBJ2-3; 9 bases agree with TRBD2. With 1 base clipped from V and 0 bases from J, the junction kept 17 bases outside the gene matches. CDR1 and CDR2 from the germline V gene are MGHDK and SYGVNS. The CDR3 is 21 amino acids. CDR3 in DNA: TGTGCCAGCAGTGAATCCCCCCGGGGACAAGAGCGGGGGGATAGCACAGATACGCAGTATTTT. Its translation: CASSESPRGQERGDSTDTQYF.

This clonotype has only a few counts. V gene TRBV27 combines with J gene TRBJ2-3, with D possibly being TRBD1 or TRBD2 (5 bases each). Germline V lookup: CDR1 MNHEY, CDR2 SMNVEV (reference sequence). The ends were cut back, 7 bases at V and 1 base at J, with 12 bases in the middle. This CDR3 is built from 14 residues. The CDR3 region has the DNA TGTGCCAGCATCGGGACCGCGGGCACAGATACGCAGTATTTT. Protein sequence: CASIGTAGTDTQYF.

The chain uses TRBV7-8 and TRBJ1-4; 7 nucleotides agree with TRBD1. Germline assignment: CDR1 SGHVS and CDR2 FQNEAQ. The length of the CDR3 is 14 residues. The ends lost 6 bases at V and 5 bases at J; junction bases unmatched: 6. In nucleotides, the CDR3 is TGTGCCAGCAGGTCAGGGACAGTCAATGAAAAACTGTTTTTT. Encoded protein: CASRSGTVNEKLFF. Together with reference TRBV7-8 and TRBJ1-4, the CDR3 gives the full variable domain: GAGVSQSPRYKVAKRGQDVALRCDPISGHVSLFWYQQALGQGPEFLTYFQNEAQLDKSGLPSDRFFAERPEGSVSTLKIQRTQQEDSAVYLCASRSGTVNEKLFFGSGTQLSVL.

The rearrangement uses TRBV24-1 and TRBJ2-3; D is perhaps TRBD1 or TRBD2 (5 bases each). CDR3 length equals 14 residues. Germline CDR1 and CDR2: KGHDR and SFDVKD. Trimming pared 2 bases from V and 7 bases from J, leaving 12 bases between. The chain's CDR3 is CATSDWDASNTQYF. As DNA, the CDR3 is TGTGCCACCAGTGATTGGGACGCCTCCAATACGCAGTATTTT.

This clonotype was found many times. The CDR3 loop is CASTHPRGGRGSYNEQFF. CDR3 bases: TGTGCCAGCACCCACCCCAGGGGCGGGAGGGGCTCCTACAATGAGCAGTTCTTC. The chain links TRBV11-2 to TRBJ2-1, with TRBD2 matching 9 bases. Germline V gene lookup returns CDR1 SGHAT and CDR2 FQNNGV. With 7 bases clipped from V and 0 bases from J, the junction kept 13 bases outside the gene matches. The CDR3 runs to 18 residues. Drawing the rest from reference TRBV11-2 and TRBJ2-1, the complete variable domain is EAGVAQSPRYKIIEKRQSVAFWCNPISGHATLYWYQQILGQGPKLLIQFQNNGVVDDSQLPKDRFSAERLKGVDSTLKIQPAKLEDSAVYLCASTHPRGGRGSYNEQFFGPGTRLTVL.

This clonotype was recorded a few times. V gene TRBV28 combines with J gene TRBJ1-2; D not resolved. V lost 6 bases and J lost 2, with 16 bases in between. CDR3 length: 15 amino acids. The germline V gene has CDR1 MDHEN and CDR2 SYDVKM. CDR3 sequence reads: CASSEPISGNYGYTF. The CDR3 bases are TGTGCCAGCAGCGAACCGATCAGTGGAAACTATGGCTACACCTTC.

The chain combines TRBV20-1 with TRBJ2-1; 8 bases line up with TRBD2. Per germline, CDR1 DFQATT and CDR2 SNEGSKA (reference sequence). With V trimmed by 3 bases and J by 3 bases, 4 bases remained unmatched. The CDR3 extends over 14 amino acids. CDR3 amino acids: CSASLGTSYNEQFF. The CDR3 DNA sequence: TGCAGTGCTAGTCTCGGGACTAGCTACAATGAGCAGTTCTTC.

J is TRBJ1-2 and V is TRBV7-2, with D possibly TRBD1 on 5 matching bases. V dropped 2 bases and J dropped 7 bases, with 14 bases sitting between them. This CDR3 contains 14 residues. The germline V gene encodes CDR1 SGHTA and CDR2 FQGNSA. CDR3 coding DNA: TGTGCCAGCAGCTTACAGGGCGATTTGGGTGGCTACACCTTC. Translated: CASSLQGDLGGYTF. The full variable domain, rest sourced from reference TRBV7-2 and TRBJ1-2, is GAGVSQSPSNKVTEKGKDVELRCDPISGHTALYWYRQSLGQGLEFLIYFQGNSAPDKSGLPSDRFSAERTGGSVSTLTIQRTQQEDSAVYLCASSLQGDLGGYTFGSGTRLTVV.

This clonotype turned up a few times. V is TRBV7-9 and J is TRBJ1-6; 11 bases line up with TRBD1. Germline V gene lookup returns CDR1 SEHNR and CDR2 FQNEAQ (reference sequence). J gave up 10 bases and V 5 bases, and 7 bases lay outside the gene matches. The CDR3 is 15 amino acids. The CDR3 DNA reads TGTGCCAGCAGCCGCGGACAGGGGGCTAGATCACCCCTCCACTTT. This encodes CASSRGQGARSPLHF.

The chain is built from TRBV29-1 and TRBJ1-2; perhaps TRBD1 as D (5 bases). The CDR3 is 10 amino acids. Germline V lookup: CDR1 SQVTM, CDR2 ANQGSEA. Trimming removed 5 bases from V and 11 bases from J, with 12 bases in between. CDR3 bases: TGCAGCGTTTTGGGGGTAGCTTACACCTTC. This codes for CSVLGVAYTF. Combining the CDR3 with reference TRBV29-1 and TRBJ1-2 gives the whole variable domain SAVISQKPSRDICQRGTSLTIQCQVDSQVTMMFWYRQQPGQSLTLIATANQGSEATYESGFVIDKFPISRPNLTFSTLTVSNMSPEDSSIYLCSVLGVAYTFGSGTRLTVV.

V and J are TRBV12-3 or TRBV12-4 and TRBJ2-7; possibly TRBD1 for D (5 bases). CDR3 length: 14 amino acids. The ends were cut back, 2 bases at V and 4 bases at J, with 12 bases in the middle. CDR3 DNA sequence: TGTGCCAGCAGTTTAAGCCAGGGAAAGTACGAGCAGTACTTC. Protein product: CASSLSQGKYEQYF.

This clonotype was seen more than once but under ten times. V usage is TRBV6-5 and J usage is TRBJ1-3; the D is unclear. V dropped 0 bases and J dropped 4 bases, with 13 bases sitting between them. The CDR3 length is 16 residues. The germline V gene has CDR1 MNHEY and CDR2 SVGAGI. CDR3: CASSYSGTLTGNTIYF. The CDR3 region has the DNA TGTGCCAGCAGTTACTCGGGAACTCTGACCGGAAACACCATATATTTT.

This clonotype was found once. A junction boundary mismatches the germline segment, possibly from a read error. The chain couples TRBV12-3 or TRBV12-4 to TRBJ2-1, with 8 nucleotides matching TRBD2. CDR3 size: 13 residues. This chain's CDR3 is CASSFGTRHEQFF. In DNA form, the CDR3 reads TGCGCCAGCAGTTTTGGGACTAGGCATGAGCAGTTCTTC.

This clonotype was seen only a few times. Likely a read error: the CDR3 ends without its conserved phenylalanine or tryptophan. The J gene is TRBJ1-1, the V gene TRBV6-5, with 7 bases that match TRBD1. Germline lookup yields CDR1 MNHEY and CDR2 SVGAGI. CDR3 length: 11 residues. Trimming removed 11 bases from V and 6 bases from J; junction bases left unmatched: 6. CDR3 protein: CAAGTVPEAFL. As DNA, the CDR3 is TGTGCCGCTGGGACAGTCCCTGAAGCTTTCCTT.

The rearrangement links TRBV9 to TRBJ2-3; 11 nucleotides align to TRBD1. This CDR3 contains 17 residues. The germline gives CDR1 SGDLS, CDR2 YYNGEE. V trimming: 0 bases; J trimming: 3 bases; junction bases outside the gene matches: 6. Here the CDR3 DNA reads TGTGCCAGCAGCGTAGGCGGCGGGACAGGGGGAACAGATACGCAGTATTTT. Encoded protein: CASSVGGGTGGTDTQYF.

This clonotype was counted only a few times. This chain uses TRBV20-1 with TRBJ2-3; possibly TRBD2 for D (5 bases). V dropped 0 bases and J dropped 7 bases, with 17 bases sitting between them. Germline V gene data show CDR1 as DFQATT and CDR2 as SNEGSKA (reference sequence). The CDR3 totals 15 residues. The chain's CDR3 is CSARDRTGYPYTQYF. The CDR3 DNA is TGCAGTGCTAGAGATCGTACGGGATACCCGTATACGCAGTATTTT.